The 5 T cell receptor beta chains below were found in one sample sequenced in a study of blood T cells in healthy people across ages. PCR was performed a second time for 7 to 11 cycles using a sample-barcoded 5' primer and a J-beta primer mix. TCRdb reprocessed the 5' RACE reads via MiXCR and lists one record per CDR3 protein. Here the sample spans some 320,000 distinct CDR3 sequences, 25% to 30% being singletons. The specimen sequenced was blood. The receptors come from a woman aged 70-85 years in good health.

The V call is TRBV5-1, the J call TRBJ2-5; a weak D match, TRBD1 (6 bases). The J call may not be correct, given that the DNA end is closer to TRBJ2-7. CDR3 length: 14 residues. Germline V gene sequence: CDR1 SGHRS, CDR2 YFSETQ. The CDR3 is CASSRPDSTYEQYF. The DNA for the CDR3 is TGCGCCAGCAGCCGTCCGGACAGTACCTACGAGCAGTACTTC.

The chain combines TRBV20-1 with TRBJ2-5; D call uncertain. Near its end, the DNA agrees better with TRBJ2-1, so the J call may be wrong. Germline V gene data show CDR1 as DFQATT and CDR2 as SNEGSKA (reference sequence). The CDR3 contains 13 residues. The CDR3: CSAPGQQRNEQFF. As DNA, the CDR3 is TGCAGTGCTCCTGGGCAACAGCGCAATGAGCAGTTCTTC.

With respect to this clonotype: The junction departs from germline at one end; a sequencing error may be responsible. This sequence joins TRBV12-3 or TRBV12-4 and TRBJ2-4, with D possibly TRBD2 on 5 matching bases. The CDR3 totals 13 residues. CDR3 residues: CASSVAAKNIQYF. CDR3 bases: TGTGCCAGCAGTGTAGCGGCCAAAAACATTCAGTACTTC.

The DNA for the CDR3 is TGCAGTGCTCCAATAGGTCGGCAGTCTAATGAAAAACTGTTTTTT. It yields the protein CSAPIGRQSNEKLFF. This chain connects TRBV20-1 to TRBJ1-4; D gene ambiguous. Trimming shortened V by 5 bases and J by 3 bases, and 16 bases separated the two germline ends. The CDR3 totals 15 residues. CDR1 is DFQATT, CDR2 SNEGSKA, per germline (reference sequence).

This clonotype has a handful of counts. This chain uses TRBV20-1 with TRBJ1-5; 8 positions match TRBD1. Trimming removed 5 bases from V and 3 bases from J; junction bases left unmatched: 9. This CDR3 has 15 residues. CDR1 and CDR2 from the germline V gene are DFQATT and SNEGSKA (reference sequence). CDR3 sequence: CSAYGRDRTNQPQHF. CDR3 DNA: TGCAGTGCTTACGGCCGGGACAGGACCAATCAGCCCCAGCATTTT.